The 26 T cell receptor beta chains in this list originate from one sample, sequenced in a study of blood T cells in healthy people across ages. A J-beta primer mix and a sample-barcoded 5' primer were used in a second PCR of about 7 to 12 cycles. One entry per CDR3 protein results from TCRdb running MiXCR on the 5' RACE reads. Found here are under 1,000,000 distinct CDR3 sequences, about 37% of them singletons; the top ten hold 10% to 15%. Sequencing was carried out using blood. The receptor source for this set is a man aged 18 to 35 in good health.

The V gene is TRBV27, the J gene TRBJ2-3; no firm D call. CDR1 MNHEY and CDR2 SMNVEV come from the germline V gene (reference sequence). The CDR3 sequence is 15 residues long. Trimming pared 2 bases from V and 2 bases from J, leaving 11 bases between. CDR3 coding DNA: TGTGCCAGCAGTTTACAAGCCAGAGACACAGATACGCAGTATTTT. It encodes CASSLQARDTDTQYF.

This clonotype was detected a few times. CDR3 DNA sequence: TGTGCCAGCAGTTACGCAGGTCCCAACACTGAAGCTTTCTTT. Translation: CASSYAGPNTEAFF. J is TRBJ1-1 and V is TRBV6-5, with D unclear. Trimming left V 2 bases short and J 2 bases short, with 9 bases between. CDR1 is MNHEY and CDR2 is SVGAGI in the germline V gene. This CDR3 has 14 amino acids.

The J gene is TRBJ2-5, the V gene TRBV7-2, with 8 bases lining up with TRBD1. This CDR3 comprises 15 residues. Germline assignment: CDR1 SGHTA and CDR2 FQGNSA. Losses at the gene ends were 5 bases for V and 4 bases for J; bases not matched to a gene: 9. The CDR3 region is CASSRVQGAGETQYF. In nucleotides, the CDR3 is TGTGCCAGCAGCAGGGTCCAGGGGGCCGGAGAGACCCAGTACTTC.

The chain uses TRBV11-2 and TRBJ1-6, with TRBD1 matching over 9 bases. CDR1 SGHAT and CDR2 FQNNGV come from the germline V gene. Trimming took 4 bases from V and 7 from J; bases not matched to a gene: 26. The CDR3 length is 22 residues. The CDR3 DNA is TGTGCCAGCAGCTCCCTAAGAGGCCCGGACAGGGGCCGAAAGGTGGGAAATTCACCCCTCCACTTT. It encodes CASSSLRGPDRGRKVGNSPLHF.

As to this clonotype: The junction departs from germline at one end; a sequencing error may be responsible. The CDR3 loop reads CATGDNPPSTDTQYF. CDR3 sequence (DNA): TGTGCCACCGGTGATAACCCACCCAGCACAGATACGCAGTATTTT. The chain has TRBV24-1 and TRBJ2-3; D is unresolved. Germline V gene lookup returns CDR1 KGHDR and CDR2 SFDVKD. CDR3 length equals 15 residues.

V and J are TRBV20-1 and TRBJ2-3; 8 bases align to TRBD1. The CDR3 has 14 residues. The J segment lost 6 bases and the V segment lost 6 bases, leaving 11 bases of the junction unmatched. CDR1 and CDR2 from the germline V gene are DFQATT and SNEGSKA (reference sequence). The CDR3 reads CSASSDRGGDTQYF. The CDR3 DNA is TGCAGTGCGAGTAGCGACAGGGGCGGGGATACGCAGTATTTT.

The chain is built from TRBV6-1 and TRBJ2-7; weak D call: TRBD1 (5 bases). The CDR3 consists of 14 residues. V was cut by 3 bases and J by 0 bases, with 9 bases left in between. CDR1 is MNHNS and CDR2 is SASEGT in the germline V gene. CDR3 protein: CASSEGPASYEQYF. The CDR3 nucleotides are TGTGCCAGCAGTGAGGGGCCAGCCTCCTACGAGCAGTACTTC.

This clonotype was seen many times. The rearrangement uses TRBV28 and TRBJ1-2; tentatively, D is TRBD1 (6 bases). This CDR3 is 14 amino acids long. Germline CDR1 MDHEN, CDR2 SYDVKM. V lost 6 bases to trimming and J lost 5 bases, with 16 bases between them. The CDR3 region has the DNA TGTGCCAGCAGCTCCGGGACAAATCTATATGGCTACACCTTC. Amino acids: CASSSGTNLYGYTF.

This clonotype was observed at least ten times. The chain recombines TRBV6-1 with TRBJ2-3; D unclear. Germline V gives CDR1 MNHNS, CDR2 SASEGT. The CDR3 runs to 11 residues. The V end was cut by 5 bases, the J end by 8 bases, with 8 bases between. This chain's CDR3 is CASSSGGTQYF. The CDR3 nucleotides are TGTGCCAGCAGTTCCGGTGGTACGCAGTATTTT.

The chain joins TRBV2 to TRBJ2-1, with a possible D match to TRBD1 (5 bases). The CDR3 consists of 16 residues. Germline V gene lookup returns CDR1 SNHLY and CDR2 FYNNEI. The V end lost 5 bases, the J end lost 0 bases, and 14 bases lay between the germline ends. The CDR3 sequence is CASSTHTGISYNEQFF. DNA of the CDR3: TGTGCCAGCAGTACCCATACAGGAATCTCCTACAATGAGCAGTTCTTC.

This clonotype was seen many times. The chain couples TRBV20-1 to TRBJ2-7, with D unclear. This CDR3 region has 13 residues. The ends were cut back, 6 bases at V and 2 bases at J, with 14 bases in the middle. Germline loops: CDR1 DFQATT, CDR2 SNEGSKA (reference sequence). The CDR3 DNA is TGCAGTGCAACCGTAGGCGGAACCTACGAGCAGTACTTC. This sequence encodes CSATVGGTYEQYF.

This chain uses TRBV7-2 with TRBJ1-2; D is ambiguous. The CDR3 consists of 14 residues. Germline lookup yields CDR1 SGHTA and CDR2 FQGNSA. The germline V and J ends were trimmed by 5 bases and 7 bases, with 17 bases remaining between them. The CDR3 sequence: CASSPSMGPGGYTF. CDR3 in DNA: TGTGCCAGCAGCCCAAGTATGGGCCCTGGTGGCTACACCTTC.

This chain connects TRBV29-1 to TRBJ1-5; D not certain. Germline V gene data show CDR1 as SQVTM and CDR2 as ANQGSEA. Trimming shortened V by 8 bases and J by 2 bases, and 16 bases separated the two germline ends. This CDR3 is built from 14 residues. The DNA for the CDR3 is TGCAGCCCCCCGACGGTGTTCGGCAATCAGCCCCAGCATTTT. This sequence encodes CSPPTVFGNQPQHF. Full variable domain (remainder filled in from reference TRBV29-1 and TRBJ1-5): SAVISQKPSRDICQRGTSLTIQCQVDSQVTMMFWYRQQPGQSLTLIATANQGSEATYESGFVIDKFPISRPNLTFSTLTVSNMSPEDSSIYLCSPPTVFGNQPQHFGDGTRLSIL.

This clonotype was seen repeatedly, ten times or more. The CDR3 nucleotides are TGCAGCGTTGAAAGGGACAGGGACAATGAGCAGTTCTTC. Protein: CSVERDRDNEQFF. The chain employs TRBV29-1 and TRBJ2-1; TRBD1 matches 9 bases. The germline gives CDR1 SQVTM, CDR2 ANQGSEA. Trimming took 2 bases from V and 5 from J; bases not matched to a gene: 1. The CDR3 has 13 residues.

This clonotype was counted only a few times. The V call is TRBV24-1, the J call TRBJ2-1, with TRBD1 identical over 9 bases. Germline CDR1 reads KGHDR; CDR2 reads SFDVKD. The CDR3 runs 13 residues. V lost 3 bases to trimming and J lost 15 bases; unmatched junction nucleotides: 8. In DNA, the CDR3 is TGTGCCACCAGTGATCCGGCCGGGACAGGGTTGTTCTTC. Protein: CATSDPAGTGLFF.

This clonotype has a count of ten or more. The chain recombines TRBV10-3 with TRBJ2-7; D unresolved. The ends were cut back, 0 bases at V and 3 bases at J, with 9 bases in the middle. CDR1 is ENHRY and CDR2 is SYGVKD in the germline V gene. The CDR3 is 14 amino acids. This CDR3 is CAISESLEFYEQYF. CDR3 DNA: TGTGCCATCAGTGAGTCCCTAGAATTCTACGAGCAGTACTTC.

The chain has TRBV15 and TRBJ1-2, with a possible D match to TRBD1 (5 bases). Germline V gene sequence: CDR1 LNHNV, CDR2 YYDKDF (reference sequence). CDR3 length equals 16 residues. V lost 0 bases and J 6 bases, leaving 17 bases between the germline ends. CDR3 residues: CATSRDLAGSEDGYTF. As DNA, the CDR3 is TGTGCCACCAGCAGAGATCTGGCAGGGAGCGAGGATGGCTACACCTTC.

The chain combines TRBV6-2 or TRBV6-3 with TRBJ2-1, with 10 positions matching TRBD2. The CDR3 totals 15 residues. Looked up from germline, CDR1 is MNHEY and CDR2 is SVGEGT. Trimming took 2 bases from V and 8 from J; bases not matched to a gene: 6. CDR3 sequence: CASSYGTSAPDEQFF. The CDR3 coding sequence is TGTGCCAGCAGTTACGGGACTAGCGCCCCTGATGAGCAGTTCTTC.

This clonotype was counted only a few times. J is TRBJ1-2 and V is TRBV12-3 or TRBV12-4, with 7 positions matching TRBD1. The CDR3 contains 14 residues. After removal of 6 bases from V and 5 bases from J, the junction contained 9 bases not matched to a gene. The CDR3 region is CASRPTGASYGYTF. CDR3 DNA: TGTGCCAGCAGGCCCACAGGGGCCTCGTATGGCTACACCTTC.

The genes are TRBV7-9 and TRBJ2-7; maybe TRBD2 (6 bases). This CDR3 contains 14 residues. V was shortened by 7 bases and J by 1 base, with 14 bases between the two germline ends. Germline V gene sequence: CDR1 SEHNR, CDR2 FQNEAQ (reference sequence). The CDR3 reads CASTFLGGSYEQYF. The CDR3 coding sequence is TGTGCCAGCACCTTCTTGGGGGGATCCTACGAGCAGTACTTC.

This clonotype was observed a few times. DNA for the CDR3: TGTGCCAGCTCACCATTCGGTCAGCAGCGCACTGAAGCTTTCTTT. It codes for CASSPFGQQRTEAFF. The J gene is TRBJ1-1, the V gene TRBV18; D is ambiguous. Trimming removed 2 bases from V and 4 bases from J, with 14 bases in between. Germline values: CDR1 KGHSH, CDR2 LQKENI. The CDR3 is 15 residues long.

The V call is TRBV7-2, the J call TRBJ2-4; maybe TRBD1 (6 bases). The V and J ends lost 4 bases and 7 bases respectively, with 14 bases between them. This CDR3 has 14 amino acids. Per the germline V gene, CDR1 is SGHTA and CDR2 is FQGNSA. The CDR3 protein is CASSSTGNANIQYF. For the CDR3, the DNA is TGTGCCAGCAGCTCTACAGGGAATGCGAACATTCAGTACTTC. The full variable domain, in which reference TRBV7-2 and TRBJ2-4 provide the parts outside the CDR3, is GAGVSQSPSNKVTEKGKDVELRCDPISGHTALYWYRQSLGQGLEFLIYFQGNSAPDKSGLPSDRFSAERTGGSVSTLTIQRTQQEDSAVYLCASSSTGNANIQYFGAGTRLSVL.

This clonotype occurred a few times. The chain's CDR3 is CAINRGTDTQYF. The CDR3 coding sequence is TGTGCCATCAACCGGGGCACAGATACGCAGTATTTT. The chain has TRBV10-3 and TRBJ2-3; no firm D call. V was pared by 7 bases and J by 1 base, with 6 bases between. The germline V gene has CDR1 ENHRY and CDR2 SYGVKD. The CDR3 runs to 12 residues.

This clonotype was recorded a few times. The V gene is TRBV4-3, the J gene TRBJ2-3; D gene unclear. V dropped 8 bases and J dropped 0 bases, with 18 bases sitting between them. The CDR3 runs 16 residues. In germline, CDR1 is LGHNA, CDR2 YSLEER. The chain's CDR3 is CASSSRSHSSTDTQYF. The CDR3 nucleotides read TGCGCCAGCTCATCCAGATCCCACTCTAGCACAGATACGCAGTATTTT.

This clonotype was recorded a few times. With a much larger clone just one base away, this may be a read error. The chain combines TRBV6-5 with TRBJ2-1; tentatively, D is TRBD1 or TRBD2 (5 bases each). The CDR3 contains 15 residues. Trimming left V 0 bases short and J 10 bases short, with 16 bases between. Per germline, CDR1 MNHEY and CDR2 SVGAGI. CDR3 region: CASSYSLGTTYEQFF. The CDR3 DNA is TGTGCCAGCAGTTACTCCCTTGGGACGACCTACGAGCAGTTCTTC.

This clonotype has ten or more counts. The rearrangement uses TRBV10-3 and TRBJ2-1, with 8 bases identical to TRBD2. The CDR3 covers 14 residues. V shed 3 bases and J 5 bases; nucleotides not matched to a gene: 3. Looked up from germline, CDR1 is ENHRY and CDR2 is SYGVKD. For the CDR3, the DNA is TGTGCCATCAGTGAAGCGGGGGCCAACAATGAGCAGTTCTTC. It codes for CAISEAGANNEQFF.